This T cell receptor (beta chain) originates from a study of technical replicates of blood from several donors. Sequenced by immunoSEQ multiplex PCR; TCRdb stores in-frame clones only, minus some. The sample has 55,000 to 65,000 clones, roughly 97% seen once. Losses at the gene ends were 0 bases for V and 4 bases for J; bases not matched to a gene: 2. Per germline, CDR1 SGDLS and CDR2 YYNGEE. The CDR3 totals 15 residues. This TCR derives from a human donor in good health. V gene TRBV9 combines with J gene TRBJ2-1; TRBD2 matches at 9 bases. Specimen: T cells isolated from PBMCs. CDR3 sequence: CASSVAGLAYNEQFF. CDR3 coding DNA: TGTGCCAGCAGCGTAGCGGGACTAGCTTACAATGAGCAGTTCTTC.